At least ten counts were recorded for the clone carrying this T cell receptor (beta chain). The authors amplified TCR beta CDR3 regions, and they did so from RNA transcripts for repertoire sequencing. Amplification began with first-round RT-PCR using HTBI primers, then second-round multiplex PCR was performed. One entry per CDR3 protein, called by TCRdb with MiXCR from the multiplex PCR reads. Found here are about 400,000 distinct CDR3 sequences, over 15% of them singletons; the top ten hold approximately 7%. The CDR3 consists of 15 residues. V was clipped by 7 bases and J by 6 bases, with 16 bases between them. Germline V gene data show CDR1 as SGHVS and CDR2 as FQNEAQ. This entry is derived from a study of Graves' ophthalmopathy and Graves' hyperthyroidism. Overall study: Untreated patients at initial diagnosis provided peripheral blood.

Clinical symptoms, serum thyroxine, TRAb, thyroid ultrasound and orbital computed tomography determined diagnosis. J is TRBJ1-6 and V is TRBV7-8; a possible D gene is TRBD1 (5 bases). The clonotype originates from a young woman with stable Graves' hyperthyroidism. Sequenced material: peripheral blood. In nucleotides, the CDR3 is TGTGCCAGCACCCTGATGGGGACCAGTAATTCACCCCTCCACTTT. Translated: CASTLMGTSNSPLHF.